This T cell receptor beta chain was sequenced for a study of patients and donors after allogeneic stem cell transplantation. This clonotype was recorded a few times. TCRdb analysed the RT-PCR reads with MiXCR anew, one entry per CDR3 protein. The table has around 200,000 distinct CDR3 sequences, 35% to 45% seen once; the top ten hold roughly 12%. Trimming removed 2 bases from V and 8 bases from J; junction bases left unmatched: 5. The CDR3 is 14 residues long. The receptor was isolated from a human donor who was either an allogeneic HSCT recipient or a stem cell or donor lymphocyte infusion donor (not recorded which). It is not recorded whose cells these are; they may come from a transplant donor. V is TRBV12-3 or TRBV12-4 and J is TRBJ1-4, with 7 bases aligning to TRBD1. Sequencing was carried out using blood, either unsorted or a sorted T cell fraction (not recorded which). CDR3 bases: TGTGCCAGCAGTTTAACGACAGGGTGGGAAAAACTGTTTTTT. It encodes CASSLTTGWEKLFF.